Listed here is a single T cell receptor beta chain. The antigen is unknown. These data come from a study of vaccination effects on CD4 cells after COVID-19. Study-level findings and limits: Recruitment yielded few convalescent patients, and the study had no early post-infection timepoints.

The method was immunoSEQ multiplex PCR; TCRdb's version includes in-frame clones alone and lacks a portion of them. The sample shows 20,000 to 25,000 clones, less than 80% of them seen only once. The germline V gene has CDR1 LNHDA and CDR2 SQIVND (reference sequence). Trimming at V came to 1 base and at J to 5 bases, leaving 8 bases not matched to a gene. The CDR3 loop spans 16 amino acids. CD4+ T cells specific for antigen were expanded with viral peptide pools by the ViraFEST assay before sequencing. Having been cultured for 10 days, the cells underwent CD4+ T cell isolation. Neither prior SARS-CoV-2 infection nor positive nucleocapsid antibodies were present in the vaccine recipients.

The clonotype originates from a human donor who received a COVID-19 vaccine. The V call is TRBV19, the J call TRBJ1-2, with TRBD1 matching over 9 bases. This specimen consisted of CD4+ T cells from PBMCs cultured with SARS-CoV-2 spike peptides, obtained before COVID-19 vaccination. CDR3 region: CASSIVRTGEGYGYTF. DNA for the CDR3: TGTGCCAGTAGTATAGTTCGGACAGGGGAGGGGTATGGCTACACCTTC.